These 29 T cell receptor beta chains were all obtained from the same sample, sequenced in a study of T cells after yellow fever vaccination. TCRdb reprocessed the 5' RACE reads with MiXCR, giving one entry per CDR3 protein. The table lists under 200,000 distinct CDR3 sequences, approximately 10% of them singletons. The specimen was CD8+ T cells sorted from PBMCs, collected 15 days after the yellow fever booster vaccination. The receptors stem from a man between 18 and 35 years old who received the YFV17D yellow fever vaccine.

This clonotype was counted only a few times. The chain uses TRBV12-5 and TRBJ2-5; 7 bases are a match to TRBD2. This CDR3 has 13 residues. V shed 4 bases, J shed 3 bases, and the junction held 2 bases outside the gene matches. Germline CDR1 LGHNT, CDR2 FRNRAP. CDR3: CASGSGLEETQYF. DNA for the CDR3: TGTGCTAGTGGTTCTGGACTAGAAGAGACCCAGTACTTC.

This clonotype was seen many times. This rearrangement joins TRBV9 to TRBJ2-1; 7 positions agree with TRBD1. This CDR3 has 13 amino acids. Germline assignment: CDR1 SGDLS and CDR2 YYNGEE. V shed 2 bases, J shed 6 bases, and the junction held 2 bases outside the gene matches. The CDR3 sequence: CASSVNRGNEQFF. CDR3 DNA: TGTGCCAGCAGCGTTAACAGGGGCAATGAGCAGTTCTTC.

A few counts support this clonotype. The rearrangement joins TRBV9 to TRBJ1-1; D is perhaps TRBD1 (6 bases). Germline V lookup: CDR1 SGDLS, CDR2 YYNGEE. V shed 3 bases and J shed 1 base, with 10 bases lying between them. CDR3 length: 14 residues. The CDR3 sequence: CASSGTEPNTEAFF. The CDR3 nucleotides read TGTGCCAGCAGCGGGACAGAACCGAACACTGAAGCTTTCTTT.

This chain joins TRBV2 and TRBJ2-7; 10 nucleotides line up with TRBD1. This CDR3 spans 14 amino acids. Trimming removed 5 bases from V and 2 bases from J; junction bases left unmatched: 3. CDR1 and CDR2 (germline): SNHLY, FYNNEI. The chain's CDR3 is CASSPGTGAYEQYV. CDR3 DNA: TGTGCCAGCAGTCCCGGGACAGGGGCCTACGAGCAGTACGTC.

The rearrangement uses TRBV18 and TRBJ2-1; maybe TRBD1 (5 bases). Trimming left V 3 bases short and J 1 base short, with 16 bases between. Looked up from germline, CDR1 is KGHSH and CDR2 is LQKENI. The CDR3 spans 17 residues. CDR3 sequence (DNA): TGTGCCAGCTCACCTACGAGGACACTTAGATCCTACAATGAGCAGTTCTTC. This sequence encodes CASSPTRTLRSYNEQFF.

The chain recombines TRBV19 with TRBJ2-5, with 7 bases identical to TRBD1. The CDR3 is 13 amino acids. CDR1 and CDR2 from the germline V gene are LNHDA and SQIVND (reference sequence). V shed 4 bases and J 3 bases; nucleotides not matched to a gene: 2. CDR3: CASSTDREETQYF. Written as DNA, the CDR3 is TGTGCCAGTAGTACTGACAGGGAAGAGACCCAGTACTTC.

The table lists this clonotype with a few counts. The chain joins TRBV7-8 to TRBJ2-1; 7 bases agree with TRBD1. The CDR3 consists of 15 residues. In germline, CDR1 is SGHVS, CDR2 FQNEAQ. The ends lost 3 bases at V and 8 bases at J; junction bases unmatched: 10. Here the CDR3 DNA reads TGTGCCAGCAGCTTGCGGACAGGCCTAGACGATGAGCAGTTCTTC. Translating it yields CASSLRTGLDDEQFF.

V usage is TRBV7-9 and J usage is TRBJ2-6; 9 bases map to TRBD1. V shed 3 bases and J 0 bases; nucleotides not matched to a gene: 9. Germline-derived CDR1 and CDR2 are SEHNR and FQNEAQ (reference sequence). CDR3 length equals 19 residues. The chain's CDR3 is CASSFLPGQGSSGANVLTF. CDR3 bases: TGTGCCAGCAGCTTCTTGCCGGGACAGGGATCCTCTGGGGCCAACGTCCTGACTTTC.

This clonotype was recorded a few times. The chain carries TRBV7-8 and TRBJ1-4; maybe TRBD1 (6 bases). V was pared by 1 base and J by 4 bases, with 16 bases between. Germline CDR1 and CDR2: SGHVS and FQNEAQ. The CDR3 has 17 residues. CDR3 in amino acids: CASSLVAQTGDNEKLFF. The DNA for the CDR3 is TGTGCCAGCAGCTTAGTCGCCCAGACAGGAGATAATGAAAAACTGTTTTTT. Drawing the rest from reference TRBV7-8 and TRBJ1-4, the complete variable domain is GAGVSQSPRYKVAKRGQDVALRCDPISGHVSLFWYQQALGQGPEFLTYFQNEAQLDKSGLPSDRFFAERPEGSVSTLKIQRTQQEDSAVYLCASSLVAQTGDNEKLFFGSGTQLSVL.

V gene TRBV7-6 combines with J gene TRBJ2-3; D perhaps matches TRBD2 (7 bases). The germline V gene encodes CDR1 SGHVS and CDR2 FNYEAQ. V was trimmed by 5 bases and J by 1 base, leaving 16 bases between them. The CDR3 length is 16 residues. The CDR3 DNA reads TGTGCCAGCAGCACTAAGGGGGGGCCGGGCACAGATACGCAGTATTTT. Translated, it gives CASSTKGGPGTDTQYF.

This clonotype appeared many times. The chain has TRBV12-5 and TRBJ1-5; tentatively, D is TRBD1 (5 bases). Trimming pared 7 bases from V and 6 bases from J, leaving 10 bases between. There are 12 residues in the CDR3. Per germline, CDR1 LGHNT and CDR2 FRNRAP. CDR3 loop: CASASGVQPQHF. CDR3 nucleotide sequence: TGTGCTAGTGCCTCGGGGGTTCAGCCCCAGCATTTT.

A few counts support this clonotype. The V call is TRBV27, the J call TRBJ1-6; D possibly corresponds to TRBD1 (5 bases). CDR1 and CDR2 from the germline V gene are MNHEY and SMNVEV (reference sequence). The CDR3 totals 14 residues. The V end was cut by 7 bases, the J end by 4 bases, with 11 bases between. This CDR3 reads CASTLGVYNSPLHF. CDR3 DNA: TGTGCCAGCACTCTGGGGGTTTATAATTCACCCCTCCACTTT.

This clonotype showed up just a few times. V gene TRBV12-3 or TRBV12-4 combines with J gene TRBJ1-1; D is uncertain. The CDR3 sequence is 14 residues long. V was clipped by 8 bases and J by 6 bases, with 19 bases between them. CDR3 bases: TGTGCCAGCGGACCTTGGTCCGACAAGGCTGAAGCTTTCTTT. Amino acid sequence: CASGPWSDKAEAFF.

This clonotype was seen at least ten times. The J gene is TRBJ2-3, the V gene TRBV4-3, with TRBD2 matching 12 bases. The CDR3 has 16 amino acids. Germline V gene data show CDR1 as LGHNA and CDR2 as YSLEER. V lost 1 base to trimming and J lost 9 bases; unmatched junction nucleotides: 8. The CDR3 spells CASSQVWLAGGPTQYF. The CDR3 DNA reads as TGCGCCAGCAGCCAAGTCTGGCTAGCGGGGGGGCCAACGCAGTATTTT.

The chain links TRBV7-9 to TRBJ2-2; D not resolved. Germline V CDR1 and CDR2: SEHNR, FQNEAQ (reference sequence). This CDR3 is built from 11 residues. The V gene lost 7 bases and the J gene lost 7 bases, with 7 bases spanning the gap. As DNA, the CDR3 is TGTGCCAGCATCCCGGACGGGGAGCTGTTTTTT. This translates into CASIPDGELFF.

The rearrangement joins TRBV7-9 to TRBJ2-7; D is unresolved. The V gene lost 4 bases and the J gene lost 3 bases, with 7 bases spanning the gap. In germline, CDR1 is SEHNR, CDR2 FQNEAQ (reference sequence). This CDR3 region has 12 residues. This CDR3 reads CASSSGHYEQYV. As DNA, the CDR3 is TGTGCCAGCAGCTCCGGGCACTACGAGCAGTACGTC.

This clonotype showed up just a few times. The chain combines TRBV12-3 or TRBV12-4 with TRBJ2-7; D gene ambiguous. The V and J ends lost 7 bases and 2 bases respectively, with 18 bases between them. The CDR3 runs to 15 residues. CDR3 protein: CASTHGPTNAYEQYF. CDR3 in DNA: TGTGCCAGCACACACGGGCCTACAAACGCCTACGAGCAGTACTTC.

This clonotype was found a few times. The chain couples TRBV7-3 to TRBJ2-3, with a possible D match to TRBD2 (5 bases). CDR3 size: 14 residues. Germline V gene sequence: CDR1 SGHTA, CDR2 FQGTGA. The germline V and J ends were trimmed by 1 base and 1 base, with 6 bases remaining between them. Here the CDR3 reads CASSLNGGTDTQYF. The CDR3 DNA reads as TGTGCCAGCAGCTTAAACGGGGGCACAGATACGCAGTATTTT.

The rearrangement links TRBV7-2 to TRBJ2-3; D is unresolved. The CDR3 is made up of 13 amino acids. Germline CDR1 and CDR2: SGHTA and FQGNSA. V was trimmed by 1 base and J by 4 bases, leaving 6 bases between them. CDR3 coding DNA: TGTGCCAGCAGCTTAGATTTCTCAGATACGCAGTATTTT. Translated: CASSLDFSDTQYF.

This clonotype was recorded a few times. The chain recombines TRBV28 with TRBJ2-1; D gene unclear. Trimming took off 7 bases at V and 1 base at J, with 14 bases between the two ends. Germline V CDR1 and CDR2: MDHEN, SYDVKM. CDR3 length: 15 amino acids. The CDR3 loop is CASTSEDRSYNEQFF. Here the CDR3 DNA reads TGTGCCAGCACCTCCGAAGACCGTTCCTACAATGAGCAGTTCTTC.

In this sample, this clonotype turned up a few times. The CDR3 loop reads CASSLGGGISEAFF. CDR3 sequence (DNA): TGTGCCAGCAGCTTAGGGGGGGGAATATCTGAAGCTTTCTTT. The rearrangement joins TRBV5-4 to TRBJ1-1; possibly TRBD1 for D (6 bases). V was shortened by 2 bases and J by 6 bases, with 14 bases between the two germline ends. The germline V gene has CDR1 SGHNT and CDR2 YYREEE (reference sequence). The CDR3 extends over 14 amino acids.

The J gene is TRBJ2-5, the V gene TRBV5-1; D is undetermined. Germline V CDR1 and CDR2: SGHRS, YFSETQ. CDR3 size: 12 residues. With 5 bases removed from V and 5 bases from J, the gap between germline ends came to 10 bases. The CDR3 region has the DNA TGCGCCAGCAGTGGAACCTGGGAGACCCAGTACTTC. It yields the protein CASSGTWETQYF.

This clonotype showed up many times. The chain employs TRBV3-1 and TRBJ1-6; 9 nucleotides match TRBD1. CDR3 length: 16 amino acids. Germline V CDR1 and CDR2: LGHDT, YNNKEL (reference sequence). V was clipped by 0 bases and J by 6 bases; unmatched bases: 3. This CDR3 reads CASSQEGTGTNSPLHF. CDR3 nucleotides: TGTGCCAGCAGCCAAGAAGGGACAGGGACTAATTCACCCCTCCACTTT.

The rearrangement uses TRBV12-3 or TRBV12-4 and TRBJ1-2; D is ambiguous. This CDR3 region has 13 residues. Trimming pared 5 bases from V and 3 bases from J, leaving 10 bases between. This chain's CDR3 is CASSPLAHYGYTF. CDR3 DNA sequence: TGTGCCAGCAGTCCTCTGGCTCACTATGGCTACACCTTC.

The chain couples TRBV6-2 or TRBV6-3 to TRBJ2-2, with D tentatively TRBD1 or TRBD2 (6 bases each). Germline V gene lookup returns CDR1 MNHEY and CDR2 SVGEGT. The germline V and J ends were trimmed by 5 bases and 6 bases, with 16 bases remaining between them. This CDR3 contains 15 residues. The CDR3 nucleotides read TGTGCCAGCAGTACTTTCTCGGGGGCCTCCGGGGAGCTGTTTTTT. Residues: CASSTFSGASGELFF.

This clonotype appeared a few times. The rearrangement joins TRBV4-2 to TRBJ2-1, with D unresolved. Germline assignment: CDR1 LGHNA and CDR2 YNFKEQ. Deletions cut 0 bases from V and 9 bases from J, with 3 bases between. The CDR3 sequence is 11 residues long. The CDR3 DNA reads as TGTGCCAGCAGCCAAGAAGGTGAGCAGTTCTTC. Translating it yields CASSQEGEQFF.

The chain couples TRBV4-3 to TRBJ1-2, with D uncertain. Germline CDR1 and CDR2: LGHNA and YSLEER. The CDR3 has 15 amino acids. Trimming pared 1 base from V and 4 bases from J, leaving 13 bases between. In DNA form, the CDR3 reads TGCGCCAGCAGCCAAGCTCTTGGGATCGCCTATGGCTACACCTTC. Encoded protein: CASSQALGIAYGYTF.

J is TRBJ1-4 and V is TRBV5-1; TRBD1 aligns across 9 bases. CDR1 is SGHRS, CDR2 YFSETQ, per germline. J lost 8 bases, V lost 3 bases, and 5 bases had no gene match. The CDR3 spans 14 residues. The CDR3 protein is CASSSGTGWEKLFF. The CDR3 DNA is TGCGCCAGCAGCTCCGGGACAGGGTGGGAAAAACTGTTTTTT.

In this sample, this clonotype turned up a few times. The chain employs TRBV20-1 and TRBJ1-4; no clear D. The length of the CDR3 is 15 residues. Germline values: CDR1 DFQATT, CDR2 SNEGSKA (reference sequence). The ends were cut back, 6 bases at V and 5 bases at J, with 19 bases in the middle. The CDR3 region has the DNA TGCAGTGCCGCACTGGAGGCAGCTTTAAATGAAAAACTGTTTTTT. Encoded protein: CSAALEAALNEKLFF.